Listed here are 18 T cell receptor beta chains from one sample, sequenced in a study of Ad26.COV2.S vaccination and SARS-CoV-2 variants. As for treatment: about 20 received Ad26.COV2.S at low or high dose, single or two shots; about 5 received placebo; per-sample allocation not given. After the first vaccine or placebo injection, samples were drawn on day 63. TCRdb's copy holds only in-frame clones and misses some; the assay was immunoSEQ multiplex PCR. Among a few hundred thousand clones listed, 90% were seen once. This specimen consisted of peripheral blood, obtained in a trial of Ad26.COV2.S vaccine versus placebo. All receptors come from a person between 18 and 65 years old who received the Ad26.COV2.S COVID-19 vaccine or a placebo.

J is TRBJ2-2 and V is TRBV7-9; 15 nucleotides match TRBD2. This CDR3 has 18 amino acids. Germline V lookup: CDR1 SEHNR, CDR2 FQNEAQ (reference sequence). Trimming took 6 bases from V and 4 from J; bases not matched to a gene: 9. The CDR3 DNA reads TGTGCCAGCAGGGGACTAGCGGGAGGTTCCACCATCACCGGGGAGCTGTTTTTT. Translating gives CASRGLAGGSTITGELFF. Full variable domain (rest looked up from reference TRBV7-9 and TRBJ2-2): DTGVSQNPRHKITKRGQNVTFRCDPISEHNRLYWYRQTLGQGPEFLTYFQNEAQLEKSRLLSDRFSAERPKGSFSTLEIQRTEQGDSAMYLCASRGLAGGSTITGELFFGEGSRLTVL.

CDR3 loop: CASKGAGSYNEQFF. The CDR3 region has the DNA TGCGCCAGCAAGGGCGCGGGCTCCTACAATGAGCAGTTCTTC. The V call is TRBV5-1, the J call TRBJ2-1; possibly TRBD2 for D (5 bases). V was trimmed by 6 bases and J by 0 bases, leaving 10 bases between them. CDR3 length: 14 residues. CDR1 and CDR2 from the germline V gene are SGHRS and YFSETQ.

The rearrangement uses TRBV10-1 and TRBJ2-3; D might be TRBD2 (6 bases). The germline V gene has CDR1 WNHNN and CDR2 SYGVQD (reference sequence). V lost 6 bases and J lost 4, with 11 bases in between. CDR3 length: 13 residues. The DNA of the CDR3 is TGCGCCAGCAGCGAAAGCGGGCCAGATACGCAGTATTTT. It specifies CASSESGPDTQYF.

V is TRBV18 and J is TRBJ1-1, with D hard to call. CDR3 size: 15 residues. Trimming removed 3 bases at V and 4 bases at J, with 15 bases between. CDR1 and CDR2 (germline): KGHSH, LQKENI. CDR3 DNA sequence: TGTGCCAGCTCACCTGGGCTTAAAGTTGGCACTGAAGCTTTCTTT. Its protein is CASSPGLKVGTEAFF.

The count of this clone is one. This sequence joins TRBV3-1 (or the pseudogene TRBV3-2) and TRBJ1-1; no firm D call. Germline V gene data show CDR1 as LGHDT and CDR2 as YNNKEL (reference sequence). V was pared by 6 bases and J by 2 bases, with 16 bases between. The CDR3 extends over 15 amino acids. The CDR3 reads CASSSSRGPNTEAFF. The CDR3 bases are TGTGCCAGCAGTTCCTCGCGTGGCCCCAACACTGAAGCTTTCTTT.

The CDR3 DNA follows: TGTGCCAGCAGTGTCGTCATCAACTACGAGCAGTACTTC. Its translation: CASSVVINYEQYF. V is TRBV2 and J is TRBJ2-7, with D hard to call. V lost 4 bases, J lost 3 bases, and 10 bases lay in between. CDR1 is SNHLY and CDR2 is FYNNEI in the germline V gene. The CDR3 loop spans 13 amino acids. The full variable domain, completed using reference TRBV2 and TRBJ2-7, is EPEVTQTPSHQVTQMGQEVILRCVPISNHLYFYWYRQILGQKVEFLVSFYNNEISEKSEIFDDQFSVERPDGSNFTLKIRSTKLEDSAMYFCASSVVINYEQYFGPGTRLTVT.

A single count supports this clone. This chain connects TRBV19 to TRBJ1-1, with a weak D call TRBD1 (6 bases). CDR1 and CDR2 from the germline V gene are LNHDA and SQIVND (reference sequence). Trimming took 1 base from V and 4 from J, leaving 13 bases between them. The CDR3 length is 15 residues. Here the CDR3 DNA reads TGTGCCAGTAGTATAGTGGCAGGGGAGGGCACTGAAGCTTTCTTT. Its translation: CASSIVAGEGTEAFF.

This clone was seen a single time. This sequence joins TRBV7-9 and TRBJ2-7; D may be TRBD1 (7 bases). V gave up 2 bases and J gave up 6 bases, with 17 bases separating them. CDR1 is SEHNR and CDR2 is FQNEAQ in the germline V gene (reference sequence). This CDR3 contains 15 residues. CDR3 sequence (DNA): TGTGCCAGCAGCTTAAATTCAGGGCAGGGGGGCGAGCAGTACTTC. Amino acid sequence: CASSLNSGQGGEQYF.

This chain connects TRBV5-4 to TRBJ2-1, with a possible D match to TRBD1 (6 bases). The CDR3 sequence is 16 residues long. Germline CDR1 is SGHNT and CDR2 is YYREEE (reference sequence). Trimming left V 4 bases short and J 6 bases short, with 20 bases between. This CDR3 is CASSPRAGRGGNEQFF. CDR3 sequence (DNA): TGTGCCAGCAGCCCGAGGGCAGGGAGAGGGGGCAATGAGCAGTTCTTC.

Here the CDR3 DNA reads TGCAGTGCTAGTGGCGCTAGTACAGATACGCAGTATTTT. It specifies CSASGASTDTQYF. The chain joins TRBV20-1 to TRBJ2-3, with D uncertain. The V and J ends lost 3 bases and 3 bases respectively, with 10 bases between them. CDR1 and CDR2 from the germline V gene are DFQATT and SNEGSKA (reference sequence). CDR3 length equals 13 residues.

The table lists this clone with a count of one. This sequence joins TRBV10-2 and TRBJ1-1; D ambiguous. V gave up 8 bases and J gave up 4 bases, with 14 bases separating them. CDR3 length: 13 amino acids. Germline V gives CDR1 WSHSY, CDR2 SAAADI. The CDR3 is CASLTVSGTEAFF. The CDR3 nucleotides are TGCGCCAGCCTAACAGTCTCGGGCACTGAAGCTTTCTTT.

The chain employs TRBV7-9 and TRBJ1-1; 9 bases are shared with TRBD1. Trimming cost V 3 bases and J 6 bases; bases outside gene matches: 5. The length of the CDR3 is 14 residues. CDR1 and CDR2 (germline): SEHNR, FQNEAQ (reference sequence). This CDR3 is CASSFGDRVAEAFF. The CDR3 DNA sequence: TGTGCCAGCAGCTTCGGGGACAGGGTCGCTGAAGCTTTCTTT.

The J gene is TRBJ2-5, the V gene TRBV28; D remains unclear. The ends were cut back, 3 bases at V and 5 bases at J, with 13 bases in the middle. The V gene's germline CDR1 is MDHEN and CDR2 SYDVKM. The CDR3 totals 14 residues. The DNA for the CDR3 is TGTGCCAGCAGTTTTGATCTCGGGCAGGAGACCCAGTACTTC. Amino acids: CASSFDLGQETQYF.

The rearrangement joins TRBV30 to TRBJ1-1; D may be TRBD1 (5 bases). The CDR3 totals 12 residues. In germline, CDR1 is GTSNPN, CDR2 SVGIG (reference sequence). Trimming pared 3 bases from V and 4 bases from J, leaving 9 bases between. The CDR3 DNA reads TGTGCCTGGAGCCAGGGCAGCACTGAAGCTTTCTTT. Protein sequence: CAWSQGSTEAFF.

The chain carries TRBV28 and TRBJ2-2; D gene ambiguous. The CDR3 runs 14 residues. The V gene lost 2 bases and the J gene lost 7 bases, with 11 bases spanning the gap. In germline, CDR1 is MDHEN, CDR2 SYDVKM. The CDR3 bases are TGTGCCAGCAGTTTACTACAGTACCGCGGGGAGCTGTTTTTT. Protein: CASSLLQYRGELFF.

The rearrangement links TRBV5-1 to TRBJ2-7; no firm D call. Trimming stripped 4 bases from V and 9 bases from J, with 17 bases between. The CDR3 sequence is 13 residues long. Germline V CDR1 and CDR2: SGHRS, YFSETQ. The CDR3 region is CASSPDNLVRQYF. CDR3 bases: TGCGCCAGCAGCCCAGACAATTTGGTTCGGCAGTACTTC.

The genes are TRBV24-1 and TRBJ1-6; weak D call: TRBD1 (5 bases). There are 17 residues in the CDR3. Trimming removed 5 bases from V and 2 bases from J, with 15 bases in between. Per the germline V gene, CDR1 is KGHDR and CDR2 is SFDVKD. CDR3 loop: CATSALGGSTYNSPLHF. The CDR3 region has the DNA TGTGCCACCAGTGCCTTGGGGGGGAGTACCTATAATTCACCCCTCCACTTT.

The table lists this clone with a count of one. The chain uses TRBV7-9 and TRBJ1-1; D not resolved. The CDR3 runs 16 residues. CDR1 is SEHNR, CDR2 FQNEAQ, per germline (reference sequence). The ends were cut back, 4 bases at V and 0 bases at J, with 15 bases in the middle. The CDR3, as DNA: TGTGCCAGCAGCTCCAAGCGCAATACACTGAACACTGAAGCTTTCTTT. Protein product: CASSSKRNTLNTEAFF. Based on the CDR3 plus reference TRBV7-9 and TRBJ1-1, the full variable domain is DTGVSQNPRHKITKRGQNVTFRCDPISEHNRLYWYRQTLGQGPEFLTYFQNEAQLEKSRLLSDRFSAERPKGSFSTLEIQRTEQGDSAMYLCASSSKRNTLNTEAFFGQGTRLTVV.